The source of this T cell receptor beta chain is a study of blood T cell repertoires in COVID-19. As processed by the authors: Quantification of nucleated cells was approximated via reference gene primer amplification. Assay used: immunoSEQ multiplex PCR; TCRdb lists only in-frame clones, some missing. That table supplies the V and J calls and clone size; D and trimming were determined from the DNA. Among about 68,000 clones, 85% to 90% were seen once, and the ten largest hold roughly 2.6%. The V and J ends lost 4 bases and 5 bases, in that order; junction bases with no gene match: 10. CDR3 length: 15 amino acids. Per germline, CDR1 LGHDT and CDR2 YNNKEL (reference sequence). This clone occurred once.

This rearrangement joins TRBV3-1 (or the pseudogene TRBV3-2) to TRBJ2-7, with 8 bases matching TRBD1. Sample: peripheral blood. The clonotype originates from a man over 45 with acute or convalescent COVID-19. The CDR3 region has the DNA TGTGCCAGCAGCCTAGGACAGGGTAGCTTGCACGAGCAGTACTTC. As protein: CASSLGQGSLHEQYF.